This T cell receptor (beta chain) was captured in a study of somatic mutations in cytotoxic T cells in rheumatoid arthritis. V was pared by 6 bases and J by 2 bases, with 5 bases between. CDR1 is LNHDA, CDR2 SQIVND, per germline (reference sequence). The CDR3 totals 11 residues. Only in-frame clones appear in the TCRdb table, and some are missing; sequencing was by immunoSEQ multiplex PCR. This table has about 29,000 clones, more than 85% appearing once. The gene calls are TRBV19 and TRBJ2-7, with D unresolved. This receptor was identified in an adult with rheumatoid arthritis. The sequencing input was CD8+ T cells sorted from blood. The CDR3 loop is CASSGAYEQYF. CDR3 coding DNA: TGTGCCAGTAGCGGCGCCTACGAGCAGTACTTC.